This entry concerns a single TCR beta chain. Only in-frame clones appear in the TCRdb table, and some are missing; sequencing was by immunoSEQ multiplex PCR. This sample has a few hundred thousand clones, with approximately 87% found just once. This CDR3 is 13 amino acids long. CDR1 MNHNY and CDR2 SVGAGI come from the germline V gene (reference sequence). Trimming pared 2 bases from V and 4 bases from J, leaving 7 bases between. The sample originates from a study of blood T cell repertoires in COVID-19. Turning to the study itself: Material from acute and convalescent COVID-19 was sourced from the United States, Italy and Spain. Sample material is recorded as cDNA or gDNA derived from T cells, B-cell-depleted T cells, or PBMCs.

The source of this sequence is a woman in her forties or fifties who had recovered from COVID-19. The chain combines TRBV6-6 with TRBJ2-3; D remains ambiguous. The sample was peripheral blood. CDR3: CASSYTRADTQYF. DNA for the CDR3: TGTGCCAGCAGTTACACCCGAGCAGATACGCAGTATTTT.